This T cell receptor beta chain is from a study of regulatory T cells in long-lasting Graves disease (dated by TCRdb to 2020 to 2022). For the study in its entirety: Newly diagnosed Graves' disease patients had taken antithyroid drugs for less than 3 months. A total of around 35 samples underwent TCR sequencing, from about 13 patients with persistent Graves' disease and approximately 20 patients with newly diagnosed Graves' disease. The study was conducted in China and was registered as a clinical trial. This study used TCR sequencing and RNA sequencing of peripheral blood to compare persistent Graves' disease patients against newly diagnosed Graves' disease patients. Overall study outcomes, separate from this receptor: Sequencing and analysis were limited to the TCR beta chain. More public clonotypes were shared among persistent patients (2,741) than among newly diagnosed patients (roughly 1,000). The study examined only peripheral blood because the primary lesion, thyroid tissue, could not be accessed. Compared with newly diagnosed patients, persistent Graves' disease patients had lower TCR Shannon entropy and fewer highly expanded clones, which suggests clonal expansion. The small sample size was acknowledged by the authors as a limitation that may reduce accuracy. Persistent disease showed preferential use of TRBV28, TRBJ1-2 and TRBJ2-5, whereas newly diagnosed disease favored TRBV20-1 and TRBJ2-1.

In its sample, this clonotype was seen many times. Its antigen has not been determined. No base qualities exist here, and no much larger clone lies one base off it. The sample's time point label is to be understood as: newly diagnosed GD, antithyroid drugs for less than 3 months. For both TCR sequencing and RNA sequencing, RNA was extracted from PBMCs in TRIzol. Graves' disease was diagnosed according to American Thyroid Association guidelines. The patients came from an endocrinology department in Xi'an, China. Each patient gave approximately 9 milliliters of peripheral blood, collected in an EDTA anticoagulant tube. Ficoll Paque Plus density gradient separation was used to isolate PBMCs, and no further T cell sorting was performed. An Agilent 2100 Bioanalyzer and agarose gel were used to check RNA quality, while a NanoDrop 2000 measured RNA concentration. The V end loses 5 bases and the J end loses 1 base, and a stretch of 20 bases separates them. The CDR3, from cysteine to phenylalanine, totals 17 residues. Just CDR3 DNA is preserved here, 51 bases in frame from base 1. CDR1 and CDR2, per the germline V gene, are SGHAT and FQNNGV.

Libraries were prepared through multiplex PCR. The instrument given in TCRdb is Illumina HiSeq 4000. To build TCR beta libraries, CDR3 regions were amplified by Arm-PCR using iRepertoire HTBI primers. PCR products were gel purified before sequencing. On the authors' methods: Gene usage analysis of CDR3 amino acid clonotypes used the 62 TRBV and about 15 TRBJ segments found across samples. COPE and FqMerger were used to merge filtered high-quality paired reads into contigs. BLAST was used to align contigs to IMGT TRBV, TRBD and TRBJ reference genes, and CDR3 was defined according to IMGT. Highly expanded clones were defined as clonotypes with a frequency above 0.1%. Shannon entropy served as the measure of repertoire diversity, while the Gini coefficient captured V-J evenness. Clonotypes shared by more than one individual were considered public. The raw public data were reprocessed by TCRdb itself: fastp quality trimming at Q25, MiXCR clonotype calling, in-frame beta chains only. Each CDR3 protein gets just one entry, which takes the most common genes and DNA from the rows behind it. For this entry, the V and J calls and clone size follow TCRdb and not the study's own pipeline. The sample contains roughly 350,000 distinct CDR3 sequences, around 16% of them found a single time. The ten largest account for 20% to 25% of the sample.

These data are also associated with another study on T cells in Graves' hyperthyroidism and ophthalmopathy. Drawing on the second study: Stable Graves' hyperthyroidism was defined as no progression to ophthalmopathy during 18 months of follow-up. Hyperthyroidism patients were aged 18 to 65 years and newly diagnosed, with disease duration of less than 2 months. Any patient with an uncontrolled infection, another autoimmune disease, pregnancy or lactation was excluded. Diagnoses relied on clinical symptoms, serum thyroxine and TRAb, thyroid ultrasound and orbital computed tomography. For the first round of RT-PCR on the TCR CDR3, the HTBI primer set was used together with the Qiagen OneStep RT-PCR kit. Most expanded thyroid clonotypes (frequency above 0.001) were also detected in blood, suggesting blood repertoires may reflect thyroid immune responses. Ophthalmopathy was separated from stable hyperthyroidism by a 13 V-J signature model, with approximately 90% sensitivity and approximately 84% specificity obtained in cross-validation and 80%/75% obtained in testing. In validation, the model predicted progression to ophthalmopathy a median of approximately 6.6 months before onset, with approximately 68% sensitivity and 72.22% specificity. To identify TCR V-J signatures that set the groups apart, the researchers used a discovery cohort of 90 to 100 patients, made up of 40 to 45 with Graves' ophthalmopathy and about 55 with stable Graves' hyperthyroidism. Whether ophthalmopathy could be predicted prospectively was tested in an independent validation cohort made up of 18 to 20 hyperthyroidism patients plus 17 patients who later progressed to ophthalmopathy. For training and testing, the 80 to 100 patients in the discovery cohort were randomly divided in a 7:3 ratio. In addition, the study compared T-cell repertoires in thyroid tissue and in blood from a handful of Graves' hyperthyroidism patients. After blood sampling, hyperthyroidism patients were treated with methimazole at a starting dose of 30 mg daily, and ophthalmopathy patients were treated with high-dose intravenous methylprednisolone. The libraries were constructed in a second round of multiplex PCR and then size-selected and purified. The libraries were sequenced on an Illumina HiSeq2000 using paired-end 100 bp reads. SOAPnuke was used to process the raw data, with reads discarded if the reads contained adapters or uncalled bases, had a mean Phred below 15, or lacked an exact constant-primer or identifier match. COPE v1.2.5 was used to merge high-quality paired reads, and clonotypes were defined as unique nucleotide sequences. MiTCR v1.1 was used to align the clonotypes against IMGT TRBV, TRBD and TRBJ reference segments. The analysis was restricted to V-J combinations with a frequency above 0.0001, which together covered 99.2% of the repertoires. A TCS score was defined as the ratio between F50 (clonal expansion) and ExV (chaos), using BLOSUM62-based TCRdist between CDR3 peptides within each V-J. Welch's t-statistics and random forest reduced some 510 V-J features to about 13, which were used in a naive Bayes classifier (R e1071). No statistical method was used to fix the sample size in advance, and group allocation was not hidden from the investigators. TCR Vbeta CDR3 sequencing of approximately 140 peripheral blood samples (more than 40 ophthalmopathy, 75 hyperthyroidism and about 17 progressor patients) is reported in the paper.

The sequenced sample was peripheral blood mononuclear cells (PBMCs), obtained at new diagnosis, from a patient treated with antithyroid drugs. The receptor comes from a young woman with Graves disease. Donor details come from another sample of the same person, matched by shared clones. Recombination joined TRBV11-2 with TRBJ1-1, and perhaps TRBD1 as D gene, on 6 matching bases. Read as DNA, the sequence is TGTGCCAGCAGCATACTAAATTCCGGGACAACGAACACTGAAGCTTTCTTT. Its protein is CASSILNSGTTNTEAFF.